This T cell receptor beta chain stems from a study of T-cell memory formation after mild COVID-19. Findings of the study overall: Later expanders leaned CD4+, whereas day 15 to 85 contracting clones were balanced CD4/CD8.

TCRdb re-analysed the 5' RACE reads in MiXCR, keeping a single row per CDR3 protein. The sample carries about 350,000 distinct CDR3 sequences, roughly 13% recorded once. The ends were cut back, 5 bases at V and 2 bases at J, with 9 bases in the middle. Germline V lookup: CDR1 MGHRA, CDR2 YSYEKL. The CDR3 covers 13 residues. This clonotype was detected many times. Its specificity is unknown. The J gene is TRBJ2-5, the V gene TRBV4-1; D call uncertain. This clonotype was obtained from a young man who had mild COVID-19 (a few samples of this study predate the infection). Cell type and time point are not known. The sequenced sample consisted of PBMCs or a T cell subset sorted from them (not recorded which). The CDR3 here is CASSYGPQETQYF. In nucleotides, the CDR3 is TGCGCCAGCAGCTACGGGCCGCAAGAGACCCAGTACTTC.